Presented here are 12 T cell receptor beta chains from one specimen sequenced in a study of T-cell reconstitution after alpha-beta-depleted transplantation in children. The library targeted TCRbeta and was prepared with unique molecular identifiers. TCRdb re-called the PCR reads with MiXCR, one entry per CDR3 protein. The sample yields under 400,000 distinct CDR3 sequences, more than 20% seen once. Source: PBMCs, mostly from graft donor cells, taken 180 days after TCRalphabeta/CD19-depleted stem cell transplant. The source is a male patient between 5 and 17 years old who had a stem cell transplant for acute lymphoblastic leukemia, so the T cells may come from the graft donor.

This clonotype was detected a few times. V usage is TRBV10-3 and J usage is TRBJ2-7; TRBD1 is a possible D gene (6 bases). Trimming stripped 8 bases from V and 0 bases from J, with 11 bases between. This CDR3 comprises 13 residues. CDR1 and CDR2 (germline): ENHRY, SYGVKD. CDR3 DNA: TGTGCCATCGGTTCGACAGGCTCCTACGAGCAGTACTTC. It yields the protein CAIGSTGSYEQYF.

The genes are TRBV5-1 and TRBJ2-7; TRBD2 matches at 9 bases. The germline V gene has CDR1 SGHRS and CDR2 YFSETQ. Trimming took 7 bases from V and 5 from J; bases not matched to a gene: 19. This CDR3 is built from 17 residues. The CDR3 region is CASGEALAGDVLDEQYF. The CDR3 nucleotides read TGCGCCAGCGGAGAGGCATTAGCGGGAGACGTGTTGGACGAGCAGTACTTC.

The V call is TRBV5-1, the J call TRBJ2-7; TRBD1 agrees at 7 bases. The germline V gene has CDR1 SGHRS and CDR2 YFSETQ. Trimming removed 4 bases from V and 3 bases from J; junction bases left unmatched: 10. The CDR3 is made up of 15 amino acids. CDR3 in DNA: TGCGCCAGCAGCCTCATAACGACAGGGTACTACGAGCAGTACTTC. As protein: CASSLITTGYYEQYF.

V and J are TRBV30 and TRBJ1-5, with D uncertain. Looked up from germline, CDR1 is GTSNPN and CDR2 is SVGIG (reference sequence). V shed 0 bases and J shed 1 base, with 4 bases lying between them. This CDR3 region has 13 residues. CDR3 coding DNA: TGTGCCTGGAGTGTGGGGAGCAATCAGCCCCAGCATTTT. This encodes CAWSVGSNQPQHF. Variable domain in full (rest from reference TRBV30 and TRBJ1-5): SQTIHQWPATLVQPVGSPLSLECTVEGTSNPNLYWYRQAAGRGLQLLFYSVGIGQISSEVPQNLSASRPQDRQFILSSKKLLLSDSGFYLCAWSVGSNQPQHFGDGTRLSIL.

V and J are TRBV25-1 and TRBJ2-5; D not resolved. The CDR3 has 14 amino acids. V lost 0 bases and J 4 bases, leaving 9 bases between the germline ends. The germline V gene encodes CDR1 MGHDK and CDR2 SYGVNS. The CDR3 DNA is TGTGCCAGCAGTGAATATCCGGCGCGAGAGACCCAGTACTTC. It encodes CASSEYPARETQYF.

This clonotype has just a few counts. This CDR3 is CASGLVPTDTQYF. As DNA, the CDR3 is TGTGCTAGTGGTTTGGTACCTACAGATACGCAGTATTTT. This chain links TRBV12-5 with TRBJ2-3; no reliable D call. Trimming took off 0 bases at V and 3 bases at J, with 4 bases between the two ends. CDR3 length: 13 residues. Germline V gene sequence: CDR1 LGHNT, CDR2 FRNRAP.

The chain uses TRBV20-1 and TRBJ1-5; a possible D gene is TRBD1 (6 bases). CDR3 length equals 18 residues. The germline V gene has CDR1 DFQATT and CDR2 SNEGSKA (reference sequence). V dropped 5 bases and J dropped 0 bases, with 23 bases sitting between them. The CDR3 DNA is TGCAGTGCTTTAAGGAGAGGGGCCTGGACAGTTAGCAATCAGCCCCAGCATTTT. Its protein is CSALRRGAWTVSNQPQHF.

The chain carries TRBV2 and TRBJ2-7; tentatively, D is TRBD2 (6 bases). Trimming took off 0 bases at V and 1 base at J, with 10 bases between the two ends. CDR1 is SNHLY, CDR2 FYNNEI, per germline. The CDR3 has 15 residues. The CDR3, as DNA: TGTGCCAGCAGTGAAGCGGGACTTCCGTCCTACGAGCAGTACTTC. Protein product: CASSEAGLPSYEQYF. The variable domain in full, completed from reference TRBV2 and TRBJ2-7, reads EPEVTQTPSHQVTQMGQEVILRCVPISNHLYFYWYRQILGQKVEFLVSFYNNEISEKSEIFDDQFSVERPDGSNFTLKIRSTKLEDSAMYFCASSEAGLPSYEQYFGPGTRLTVT.

This clonotype was observed a handful of times. V gene TRBV20-1 combines with J gene TRBJ2-4; tentatively, D is TRBD2 (6 bases). The CDR3 loop spans 18 amino acids. Germline assignment: CDR1 DFQATT and CDR2 SNEGSKA (reference sequence). V was cut by 6 bases and J by 0 bases, with 24 bases left in between. CDR3 bases: TGCAGTGCGGGTAGACGGGAGTCCTTCCGACTAGCCAAAAACATTCAGTACTTC. It specifies CSAGRRESFRLAKNIQYF.

The chain links TRBV4-1 to TRBJ2-5; 13 nucleotides agree with TRBD2. Germline V gene data show CDR1 as MGHRA and CDR2 as YSYEKL. The CDR3 has 17 amino acids. Trimming at V came to 1 base and at J to 2 bases, leaving 4 bases not matched to a gene. The CDR3 DNA follows: TGCGCCAGCAGCCAAGGACTAGCGGGAGGACGTCAAGAGACCCAGTACTTC. Translating gives CASSQGLAGGRQETQYF.

This clonotype was found a few times. The V gene is TRBV21-1, the J gene TRBJ1-4; the D call in the table, TRBD1, was not verified against the DNA. TRBV21-1 is a documented pseudogene. The CDR3 is 15 amino acids. CDR3 coding DNA: TGTGCCAGCAGCAAGGCGGGACAGGGTAATGAAAAACTGTTTTTT. Protein product: CASSKAGQGNEKLFF.

The J gene is TRBJ2-7, the V gene TRBV6-5; D gene uncertain. CDR3 length equals 11 residues. Germline values: CDR1 MNHEY, CDR2 SVGAGI. Trimming took 5 bases from V and 3 from J, leaving 5 bases between them. CDR3 bases: TGTGCCAGCAGTACCGTCTACGAGCAGTACTTC. As protein: CASSTVYEQYF.